A selection of T cell receptor beta chains follows, all from one sample in a study of OX40 agonist ivuxolimab in advanced cancers. The assay was immunoSEQ multiplex PCR, and TCRdb's table has in-frame clones only and misses some. The sample has 65,000 to 75,000 clones; nearly 90% are singletons. Sequencing was performed on CD4+ or CD8+ T cells sorted from blood, taken in a trial of the OX40 agonist ivuxolimab. These receptors were taken from an adult with an advanced solid tumor such as melanoma, head and neck, liver or kidney cancer. The CDR3 runs from the conserved cysteine through the conserved F or W. Each record gives: clone size, J gene, D gene, V gene, CDR3 DNA, CDR3 protein. The D gene is left open where the match is weak. Only part of the rows carry a size: once, few, many, or a class if the clone is expanded.

clone_size: once; j_call: TRBJ1-2; d_call: NA; v_call: TRBV27; cdr3_nt: TGTGCCAGCAGGGCATCAGGGATGATCTATGGCTACACCTTC; cdr3_aa: CASRASGMIYGYTF
clone_size: NA; j_call: TRBJ1-2; d_call: NA; v_call: TRBV7-2; cdr3_nt: TGTGCCAGCAGCTCTGGGGCTAGCTATGGCTACACCTTC; cdr3_aa: CASSSGASYGYTF
clone_size: NA; j_call: TRBJ2-5; d_call: NA; v_call: TRBV2; cdr3_nt: TGTGCCAGCAGTGAAGCTGGGCGCGAAGAGACCCAGTACTTC; cdr3_aa: CASSEAGREETQYF
clone_size: NA; j_call: TRBJ2-4; d_call: NA; v_call: TRBV30; cdr3_nt: TGTGCCTGGAGTACGGGAACGAGAACCATTCAGTACTTC; cdr3_aa: CAWSTGTRTIQYF
clone_size: NA; j_call: TRBJ2-1; d_call: TRBD2; v_call: TRBV11-3; cdr3_nt: TGTGCCAGCAGCGCCGGACTAGCGGCCTACAATGAGCAGTTCTTC; cdr3_aa: CASSAGLAAYNEQFF
clone_size: NA; j_call: TRBJ1-1; d_call: NA; v_call: TRBV28; cdr3_nt: TGTGCCAGCAGTGCGGGAACTATGAACACTGAAGCTTTCTTT; cdr3_aa: CASSAGTMNTEAFF
clone_size: NA; j_call: TRBJ2-7; d_call: TRBD2; v_call: TRBV15; cdr3_nt: TGTGCCACCAGCAGAGGGATGCTAGCGGGAAACTCCTACGAGCAGTACTTC; cdr3_aa: CATSRGMLAGNSYEQYF
clone_size: once; j_call: TRBJ1-2; d_call: TRBD1; v_call: TRBV27; cdr3_nt: TGTGCCAGCAGTCTACAGGGGGCGGGCTACACCTTC; cdr3_aa: CASSLQGAGYTF
clone_size: NA; j_call: TRBJ2-7; d_call: TRBD2; v_call: TRBV11-3; cdr3_nt: TGTGCCAGCAGCCATGACCCGGGGGGCTACGAGCAGTACTTC; cdr3_aa: CASSHDPGGYEQYF
clone_size: NA; j_call: TRBJ2-2; d_call: TRBD1; v_call: TRBV29-1; cdr3_nt: TGCAGCGTCGGACAGGGCGGGGAGCTGTTTTTT; cdr3_aa: CSVGQGGELFF
clone_size: NA; j_call: TRBJ1-4; d_call: TRBD1; v_call: TRBV9; cdr3_nt: TGTGCCAGCAGCGCAGGGGACAGGAGACAAAATGAAAAACTGTTTTTT; cdr3_aa: CASSAGDRRQNEKLFF
clone_size: NA; j_call: TRBJ1-1; d_call: NA; v_call: TRBV28; cdr3_nt: TGTGCCAGCAGCTCGGGGCTAACTGAAGCTTTCTTT; cdr3_aa: CASSSGLTEAFF
clone_size: NA; j_call: TRBJ2-2; d_call: NA; v_call: TRBV4-2; cdr3_nt: TGTGCCAGCAGCTCCCAAGATTACAGGGGAGGCACCGGGGAGCTGTTTTTT; cdr3_aa: CASSSQDYRGGTGELFF
clone_size: NA; j_call: TRBJ2-2; d_call: TRBD2; v_call: TRBV14; cdr3_nt: TGTGCCAGCAGCCCTTTTGCGGGGGTCCCGAACACCGGGGAGCTGTTTTTT; cdr3_aa: CASSPFAGVPNTGELFF
clone_size: once; j_call: TRBJ2-7; d_call: TRBD2; v_call: TRBV28; cdr3_nt: TGTGCCAGCAGTTTACTAGCGGGAGGGGGCGAGCAGTACTTC; cdr3_aa: CASSLLAGGGEQYF
clone_size: NA; j_call: TRBJ1-2; d_call: NA; v_call: TRBV11-2; cdr3_nt: TGTGCCAGCAGCTTAGAAATGGGTGGGAGTGGCTACACCTTC; cdr3_aa: CASSLEMGGSGYTF
clone_size: NA; j_call: TRBJ2-2; d_call: TRBD2; v_call: TRBV18; cdr3_nt: TGTGCCAGCTCACCCCACGACGTAGGGACTAAAACTGGGGAGCTGTTTTTT; cdr3_aa: CASSPHDVGTKTGELFF
clone_size: NA; j_call: TRBJ2-1; d_call: NA; v_call: TRBV11-3; cdr3_nt: TGTGCCAGCAGCTCCGATCCAAACAATGAGCAGTTCTTC; cdr3_aa: CASSSDPNNEQFF
clone_size: NA; j_call: TRBJ1-1; d_call: NA; v_call: TRBV2; cdr3_nt: TGTGCCAGCAGCCCTCGCCGAGCGGACATGAACACTGAAGCTTTCTTT; cdr3_aa: CASSPRRADMNTEAFF
clone_size: NA; j_call: TRBJ2-5; d_call: NA; v_call: TRBV7-3; cdr3_nt: TGTGCCAGCAGCTTGCAGGGTAAAGAGACCCAGTACTTC; cdr3_aa: CASSLQGKETQYF